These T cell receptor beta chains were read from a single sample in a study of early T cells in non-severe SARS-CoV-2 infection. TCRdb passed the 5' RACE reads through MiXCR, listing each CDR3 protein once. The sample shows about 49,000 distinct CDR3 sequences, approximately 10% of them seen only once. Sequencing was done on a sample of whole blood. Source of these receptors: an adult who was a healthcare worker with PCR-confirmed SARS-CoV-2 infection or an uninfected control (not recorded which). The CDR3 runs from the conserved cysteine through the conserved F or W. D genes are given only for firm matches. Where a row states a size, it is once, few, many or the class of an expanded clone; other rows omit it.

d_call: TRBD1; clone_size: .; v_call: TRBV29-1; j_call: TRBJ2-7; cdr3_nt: TGCAGCGGCTTTACAGGGGGCGACTTCTACGAGCAGTACTTC; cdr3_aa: CSGFTGGDFYEQYF
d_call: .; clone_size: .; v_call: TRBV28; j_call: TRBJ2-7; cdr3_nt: TGTGCCAGCAGTTTATCCGCGGGGTACGAGCAGTACTTC; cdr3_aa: CASSLSAGYEQYF
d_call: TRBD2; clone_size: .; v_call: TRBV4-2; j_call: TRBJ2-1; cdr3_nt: TGTGCCAGCAGCCAAGGGGGCGTAAACACGGGACTAGCGGGAGGGCCCCACAATGAGCAGTTCTTC; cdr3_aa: CASSQGGVNTGLAGGPHNEQFF
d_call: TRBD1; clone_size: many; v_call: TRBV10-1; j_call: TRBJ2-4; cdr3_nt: TGCGCCAGCAGTTTGGACAGGGGCATTCAGTACTTC; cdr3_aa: CASSLDRGIQYF
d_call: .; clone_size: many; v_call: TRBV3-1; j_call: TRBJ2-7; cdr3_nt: TGTGCCAGCAGCCAGCGCGGGACGCAGTCCTACGAGCAGTACTTC; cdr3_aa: CASSQRGTQSYEQYF
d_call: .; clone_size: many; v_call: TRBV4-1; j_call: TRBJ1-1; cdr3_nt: TGCGCCAGCAGCCCCACAGGGAACACTGAAGCTTTCTTT; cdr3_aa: CASSPTGNTEAFF
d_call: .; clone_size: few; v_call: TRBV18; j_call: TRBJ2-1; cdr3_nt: TGTGCCAGCTCACCACTGGGGGTAAGCTCCTACAATGAGCAGTTCTTC; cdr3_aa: CASSPLGVSSYNEQFF
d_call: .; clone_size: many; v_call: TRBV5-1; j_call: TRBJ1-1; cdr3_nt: TGCGCCAGCAGCTTGGAGGCAGGGGCGGCCACTGAAGCTTTCTTT; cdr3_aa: CASSLEAGAATEAFF
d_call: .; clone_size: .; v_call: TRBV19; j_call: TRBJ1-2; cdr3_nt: TGTGCCAGTACTGGACGGAACTATGGCTACACCTTC; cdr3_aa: CASTGRNYGYTF
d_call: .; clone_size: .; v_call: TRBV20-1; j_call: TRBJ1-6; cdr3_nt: TGCAGTGCTAGAGCCGGCGGGTCACCCCTCCACTTT; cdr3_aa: CSARAGGSPLHF
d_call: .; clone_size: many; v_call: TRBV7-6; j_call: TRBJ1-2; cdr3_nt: TGTGCCAGCAGCCCTACAGGGAGTGGCGGCTACACCTTC; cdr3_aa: CASSPTGSGGYTF
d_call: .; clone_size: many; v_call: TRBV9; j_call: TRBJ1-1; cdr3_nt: TGTGCCAGCAGCGTAGGGGACACTGAAGCTTTCTTT; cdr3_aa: CASSVGDTEAFF
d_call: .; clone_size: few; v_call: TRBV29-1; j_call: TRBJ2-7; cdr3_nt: TGCAGCGTTGAGGGACTCTCCTACGAGCAGTACTTC; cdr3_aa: CSVEGLSYEQYF
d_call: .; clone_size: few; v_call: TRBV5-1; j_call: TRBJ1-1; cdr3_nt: TGCGCCAGCAGCGCAGGGACGAACACTGAAGCTTTCTTT; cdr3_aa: CASSAGTNTEAFF
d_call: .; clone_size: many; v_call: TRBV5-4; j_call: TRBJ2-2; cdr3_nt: TGTGCCAGCAGCTTGCTTCAGGGATTGAACACCGGGGAGCTGTTTTTT; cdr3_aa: CASSLLQGLNTGELFF
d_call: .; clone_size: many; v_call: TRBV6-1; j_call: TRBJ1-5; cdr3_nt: TGTGCCACTCGACAGGTCAATCAGCCCCAGCATTTT; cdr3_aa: CATRQVNQPQHF
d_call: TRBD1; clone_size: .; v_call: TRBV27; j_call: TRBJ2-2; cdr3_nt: TGTGCCAGCAGTTTATCGGCTCCCGGGACAGGGGTTACCGGGGAGCTGTTTTTT; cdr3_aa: CASSLSAPGTGVTGELFF
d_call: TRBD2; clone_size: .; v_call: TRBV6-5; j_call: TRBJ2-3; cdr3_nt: TGTGCCAGCAGTTACGGGACTAGCGGGTTCGCGGGTACGCAGTATTTT; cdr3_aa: CASSYGTSGFAGTQYF
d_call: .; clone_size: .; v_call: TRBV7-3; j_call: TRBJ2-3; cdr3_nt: TGTGCCAGCAGCCCTGGGGACTCAGGGGCAGATACGCAGTATTTT; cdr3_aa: CASSPGDSGADTQYF
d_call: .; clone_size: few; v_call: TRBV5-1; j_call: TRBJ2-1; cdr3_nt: TGCGCCAGCAGCTTGGCCCCGCGGGGCTCCTACAATGAGCAGTTCTTC; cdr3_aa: CASSLAPRGSYNEQFF
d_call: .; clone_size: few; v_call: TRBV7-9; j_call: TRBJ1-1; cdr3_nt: TGTGCCAGCAACCCCTCAGCCCTGAACACTGAAGCTTTCTTT; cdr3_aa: CASNPSALNTEAFF
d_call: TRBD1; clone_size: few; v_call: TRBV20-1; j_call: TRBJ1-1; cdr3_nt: TGCAGTGCTAGAGGGGACAGGGGATCTGAAGCTTTCTTT; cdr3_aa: CSARGDRGSEAFF
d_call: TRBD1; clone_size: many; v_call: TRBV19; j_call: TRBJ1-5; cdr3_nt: TGTGCCAGTAGTGTCGCAGGGGGCTCGTATCAGCCCCAGCATTTT; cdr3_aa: CASSVAGGSYQPQHF
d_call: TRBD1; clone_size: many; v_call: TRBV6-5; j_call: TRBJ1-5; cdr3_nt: TGTGCCAGCAGACCTACAGGGGTCCCCAATCAGCCCCAGCATTTT; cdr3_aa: CASRPTGVPNQPQHF
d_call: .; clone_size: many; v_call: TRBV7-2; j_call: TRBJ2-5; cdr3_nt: TGTGCCAGCAGCCCCTACGTCGAAGCCCAAGAGACCCAGTACTTC; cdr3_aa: CASSPYVEAQETQYF
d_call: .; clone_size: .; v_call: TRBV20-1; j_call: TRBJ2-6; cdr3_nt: TGCAGTGCCAGTAGGCTCGCTGGGGCCAACGTCCTGACTTTC; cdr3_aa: CSASRLAGANVLTF
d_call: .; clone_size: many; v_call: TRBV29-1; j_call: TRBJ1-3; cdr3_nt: TGCAGCGTTGAGGCCATGGGTTCTGGAAACACCATATATTTT; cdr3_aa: CSVEAMGSGNTIYF
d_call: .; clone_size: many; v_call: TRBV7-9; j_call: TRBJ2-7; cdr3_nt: TGTGCCAGCAGCTTAGCCAGGGGACCCTACGAGCAGTACTTC; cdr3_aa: CASSLARGPYEQYF
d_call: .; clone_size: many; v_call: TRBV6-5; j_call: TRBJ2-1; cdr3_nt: TGTGCCAGCAGTTACAGAAAGGGGGGCCACGACTCCTACAATGAGCAGTTCTTC; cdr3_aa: CASSYRKGGHDSYNEQFF